This T cell receptor (beta chain) stems from a study of T cells in Graves' hyperthyroidism and ophthalmopathy. The CDR3 regions of TCR beta were amplified from RNA transcripts. With the HTBI primer set, the TCR CDR3 went through a first round of RT-PCR. Each CDR3 protein gets one entry after TCRdb re-called the multiplex PCR reads with MiXCR. The profile shows over 150,000 distinct CDR3 sequences, 17% of them singletons. This clonotype was detected many times. Its antigen remains unknown. This CDR3 has 18 residues. The germline V gene encodes CDR1 DFQATT and CDR2 SNEGSKA (reference sequence). V lost 2 bases and J lost 1; bases outside the gene matches: 15. In patients aged 18 to 65, hyperthyroidism was newly diagnosed, with duration under 2 months. Points from the study as a whole: Researchers report that a 13 V-J model separated ophthalmopathy from stable hyperthyroidism.

The chain joins TRBV20-1 to TRBJ1-1, with 8 bases identical to TRBD1. This TCR was sampled from a woman between 45 and 65 years old with Graves' hyperthyroidism. Specimen: blood. The CDR3 sequence: CSARSLPWQGAGNTEAFF. The CDR3 DNA reads TGCAGTGCTAGAAGTTTACCCTGGCAGGGGGCCGGGAACACTGAAGCTTTCTTT.